The source of this T cell receptor (beta chain) is a study of shared clonotypes between healthy human individuals. Whole-study findings and limits: Clonotype sharing across a few donors was observed for 4% to 5.5% of naive CD4 clonotypes. Naive subsets usually exceeded memory subsets in estimated richness. The genetic and exposure-history diversity represented was limited by few donors.

The germline V and J ends were trimmed by 5 bases and 4 bases, with 13 bases remaining between them. Per germline, CDR1 SQVTM and CDR2 ANQGSEA. The CDR3 has 13 residues. About this clone itself: Its antigen is currently unknown.

All donors were Caucasian adults living in Nashville, Tennessee. Sequenced by immunoSEQ multiplex PCR; TCRdb stores in-frame clones only, minus some. The sample holds a few hundred thousand clones, around 90% seen once. The genes are TRBV29-1 and TRBJ2-3; a weak D match, TRBD2 (7 bases). The sample comprised memory CD8+ T cells sorted from blood. Documented subset: CD45RO+ cells pooled with CCR7-negative TemRA cells. This clonotype was obtained from a man younger than 35 in good health. The DNA for the CDR3 is TGCAGCGTTCGGGGGGCTTTGGCAGATACGCAGTATTTT. As protein: CSVRGALADTQYF.